A single sample is the source of the 18 T cell receptor beta chains below, sequenced in a study of CD8 T cells in Susac syndrome. Reverse transcription used about 0.45 to 1 ug RNA and random hexamers. TCRdb re-called the immunoSEQ multiplex PCR reads with MiXCR, one entry per CDR3 protein. The data contain tens of thousands of distinct CDR3 sequences, 85% to 95% of them seen just once; the ten biggest clones take up 0.25% to 0.3%. Input material: CD8+ T cells from PBMCs. The receptors come from a human donor in good health.

This clonotype has only a few counts. CDR3 amino acids: CASSPRAVAGELFF. The DNA of the CDR3 is TGTGCCAGTAGTCCCAGGGCAGTGGCCGGGGAGCTGTTTTTT. V and J are TRBV19 and TRBJ2-2; perhaps TRBD1 as D (5 bases). The CDR3 extends over 14 amino acids. Germline V gives CDR1 LNHDA, CDR2 SQIVND (reference sequence). The V end lost 5 bases, the J end lost 6 bases, and 13 bases lay between the germline ends.

This clonotype was found a few times. V and J are TRBV5-5 and TRBJ2-7; TRBD2 matches 9 bases. The CDR3 covers 16 residues. J was trimmed by 1 base and V by 2 bases; bases with no gene match: 7. CDR1 is SGHKS, CDR2 YYEKEE, per germline (reference sequence). CDR3 loop: CASSFGLAGLSYEQYF. DNA of the CDR3: TGTGCCAGCAGCTTCGGGCTAGCGGGACTTTCCTACGAGCAGTACTTC.

CDR3 bases: TGTGCCAGCAGTTTATCGGGGGCAAGAGGTTCACCCCTCCACTTT. Amino acid sequence: CASSLSGARGSPLHF. V and J are TRBV27 and TRBJ1-6; possible D gene TRBD1, 6 bases. The CDR3 covers 15 residues. CDR1 is MNHEY and CDR2 is SMNVEV in the germline V gene (reference sequence). V lost 0 bases and J 9 bases, leaving 12 bases between the germline ends.

This clonotype was observed a single time. V and J are TRBV6-5 and TRBJ1-1; TRBD1 is a possible D gene (5 bases). Germline V gene lookup returns CDR1 MNHEY and CDR2 SVGAGI. V dropped 0 bases and J dropped 3 bases, with 23 bases sitting between them. The CDR3 covers 19 residues. This CDR3 reads CASSYSAVLQALGDTEAFF. CDR3 coding DNA: TGTGCCAGCAGTTACTCGGCGGTCCTCCAGGCGCTGGGGGACACTGAAGCTTTCTTT.

The chain combines TRBV6-2 or TRBV6-3 with TRBJ1-2; TRBD1 is a possible D gene (6 bases). Trimming stripped 6 bases from V and 8 bases from J, with 13 bases between. Germline-derived CDR1 and CDR2 are MNHEY and SVGEGT. The CDR3 is 12 residues long. The CDR3 here is CASRQDRSGYTF. Here the CDR3 DNA reads TGTGCCAGCAGACAGGACAGATCGGGCTACACCTTC.

This chain links TRBV11-2 with TRBJ2-3, with D uncertain. This CDR3 is 14 amino acids long. Germline V gene data show CDR1 as SGHAT and CDR2 as FQNNGV. V lost 2 bases and J lost 1, with 7 bases in between. CDR3 DNA: TGTGCCAGCAGCTTAAATTGGGGCACAGATACGCAGTATTTT. Amino acid sequence: CASSLNWGTDTQYF.

Here the CDR3 reads CASSSPGTPAYYGYTF. CDR3 sequence (DNA): TGTGCCAGCAGCTCCCCGGGGACTCCAGCCTACTATGGCTACACCTTC. J is TRBJ1-2 and V is TRBV11-2; D might be TRBD1 (5 bases). Trimming shortened V by 4 bases and J by 3 bases, and 18 bases separated the two germline ends. The germline V gene encodes CDR1 SGHAT and CDR2 FQNNGV. This CDR3 spans 16 amino acids.

The chain uses TRBV27 and TRBJ2-7; 10 bases agree with TRBD2. Germline lookup yields CDR1 MNHEY and CDR2 SMNVEV (reference sequence). The CDR3 extends over 17 amino acids. V shed 2 bases, J shed 0 bases, and the junction held 7 bases outside the gene matches. The CDR3 is CASSLQWTSGYSYEQYF. The DNA for the CDR3 is TGTGCCAGCAGTTTACAGTGGACTAGCGGTTACTCCTACGAGCAGTACTTC.

The chain links TRBV6-4 to TRBJ2-1, with a possible D match to TRBD2 (7 bases). Between the trimmed V and J ends, which lost 4 bases and 4 bases, there was a span of 14 bases. Germline V gene sequence: CDR1 MRHNA, CDR2 SNTAGT. The CDR3 loop spans 15 amino acids. In DNA, the CDR3 is TGTGCCAGCAGTGGTAGAGCGGGGACATACAATGAGCAGTTCTTC. Residues: CASSGRAGTYNEQFF.

The V call is TRBV27, the J call TRBJ2-5, with TRBD2 identical over 14 bases. Per the germline V gene, CDR1 is MNHEY and CDR2 is SMNVEV (reference sequence). CDR3 length: 14 amino acids. The V segment lost 6 bases and the J segment 3 bases; nucleotides outside the gene matches: 0. CDR3 region: CASRGLAGEETQYF. Written as DNA, the CDR3 is TGTGCCAGCAGGGGACTAGCGGGGGAAGAGACCCAGTACTTC.

Here the CDR3 reads CASSLDHGQGIYEQYF. CDR3 sequence (DNA): TGTGCCAGCAGCCTGGACCACGGACAGGGAATATACGAGCAGTACTTC. The chain links TRBV5-5 to TRBJ2-7; 8 bases align to TRBD1. This CDR3 is built from 16 residues. Losses at the gene ends were 4 bases for V and 4 bases for J; bases not matched to a gene: 13. The germline gives CDR1 SGHKS, CDR2 YYEKEE (reference sequence).

J is TRBJ2-3 and V is TRBV12-3 or TRBV12-4; possibly TRBD2 for D (6 bases). The CDR3 spans 17 residues. V lost 0 bases to trimming and J lost 4 bases, with 17 bases between them. The CDR3 DNA reads TGTGCCAGCAGTTTAGCGTACCCCGGGAGCTACGCAGATACGCAGTATTTT. It yields the protein CASSLAYPGSYADTQYF.

V gene TRBV7-9 combines with J gene TRBJ1-2, with D maybe TRBD1 (5 bases). CDR3 length: 13 amino acids. CDR1 is SEHNR, CDR2 FQNEAQ, per germline (reference sequence). Trimming removed 4 bases from V and 5 bases from J, with 11 bases in between. CDR3 sequence reads: CASSSGTAYGYTF. For the CDR3, the DNA is TGTGCCAGCAGCTCCGGGACCGCTTATGGCTACACCTTC.

V is TRBV6-2 or TRBV6-3 and J is TRBJ1-6, with TRBD1 matching over 7 bases. The CDR3 has 15 residues. Germline V gives CDR1 MNHEY, CDR2 SVGEGT. V lost 5 bases and J lost 8; bases outside the gene matches: 9. The CDR3 region is CASSGSTGRDSPLHF. The CDR3 DNA follows: TGTGCCAGCAGTGGTTCGACAGGGAGAGATTCACCCCTCCACTTT.

The chain employs TRBV7-9 and TRBJ2-7; D not resolved. V gave up 5 bases and J gave up 5 bases, with 16 bases separating them. Germline values: CDR1 SEHNR, CDR2 FQNEAQ (reference sequence). CDR3 length: 14 amino acids. The CDR3 loop reads CASSRPVRPHEQYF. CDR3 in DNA: TGTGCCAGCAGCCGACCGGTACGGCCCCACGAGCAGTACTTC.

This clonotype has a single count. This chain links TRBV13 with TRBJ2-1; 8 positions match TRBD2. Germline V CDR1 and CDR2: PRHDT, FYEKMQ (reference sequence). The CDR3 runs 14 residues. V lost 7 bases, J lost 6 bases, and 8 bases stayed unmatched. The CDR3 loop reads CASTPGLGVNEQFF. The CDR3 DNA is TGTGCCAGCACGCCGGGACTAGGCGTCAATGAGCAGTTCTTC. The complete variable domain, with remaining parts taken from reference TRBV13 and TRBJ2-1, reads AAGVIQSPRHLIKEKRETATLKCYPIPRHDTVYWYQQGPGQDPQFLISFYEKMQSDKGSIPDRFSAQQFSDYHSELNMSSLELGDSALYFCASTPGLGVNEQFFGPGTRLTVL.

The chain joins TRBV12-3 or TRBV12-4 to TRBJ2-1; D gene ambiguous. The CDR3 spans 13 residues. V was shortened by 6 bases and J by 4 bases, with 10 bases between the two germline ends. The DNA for the CDR3 is TGTGCCAGCAGCTATGACACTTACAATGAGCAGTTCTTC. Protein: CASSYDTYNEQFF.

This sequence joins TRBV4-1 and TRBJ2-5; D remains ambiguous. CDR3 length: 13 amino acids. CDR1 is MGHRA, CDR2 YSYEKL, per germline. With 1 base removed from V and 5 bases from J, the gap between germline ends came to 8 bases. CDR3 in amino acids: CASSQASWETQYF. The CDR3, as DNA: TGCGCCAGCAGCCAAGCCTCGTGGGAGACCCAGTACTTC.